Listed below are T cell receptor beta chains from one sample, sequenced in a study of blood T cell repertoires in COVID-19. Assay: immunoSEQ multiplex PCR; the TCRdb copy retains only in-frame clones and omits some. The sample has tens of thousands of clones, roughly 79% seen once. Material for sequencing was peripheral blood. The origin of the receptors is a woman aged 70-85 years with acute or convalescent COVID-19. Both conserved end residues are part of each CDR3. The D gene is left open where the match is weak. Size tells how often a clone was seen (once, few, many) or the class of an expanded clone, and some rows leave it out.

d_gene: TRBD1
abundance: NA
j_gene: TRBJ1-1
v_gene: TRBV5-1
CDR3aa: CASSELDREDTEAFF
CDR3nt: TGCGCCAGCAGCGAACTTGACAGGGAGGACACTGAAGCTTTCTTT

d_gene: TRBD1
abundance: once
j_gene: TRBJ2-1
v_gene: TRBV19
CDR3aa: CAIMDREYEQFF
CDR3nt: TGTGCCATTATGGACAGGGAATATGAGCAGTTCTTC

d_gene: TRBD1
abundance: few
j_gene: TRBJ1-1
v_gene: TRBV18
CDR3aa: CASSPGTVRVTEAFF
CDR3nt: TGTGCCAGCTCACCTGGGACAGTGAGGGTCACTGAAGCTTTCTTT

d_gene: NA
abundance: once
j_gene: TRBJ2-1
v_gene: TRBV18
CDR3aa: CASSGTGGTSYNEQFF
CDR3nt: TGTGCCAGCTCAGGGACGGGGGGCACGTCCTACAATGAGCAGTTCTTC

d_gene: NA
abundance: NA
j_gene: TRBJ1-5
v_gene: TRBV5-6
CDR3aa: CASRQVSFNQPQHF
CDR3nt: TGTGCCAGCCGCCAGGTTTCCTTCAATCAGCCCCAGCATTTT

d_gene: TRBD2
abundance: NA
j_gene: TRBJ2-2
v_gene: TRBV13
CDR3aa: CASSRTPSGIFAGELFF
CDR3nt: TGTGCCAGCAGCCGGACCCCTAGCGGGATATTCGCCGGGGAGCTGTTTTTT

d_gene: TRBD2
abundance: NA
j_gene: TRBJ2-5
v_gene: TRBV5-1
CDR3aa: CASSLARTSGQETQYF
CDR3nt: TGCGCCAGCAGCTTGGCCCGCACTAGCGGCCAAGAGACCCAGTACTTC

d_gene: TRBD1
abundance: NA
j_gene: TRBJ1-4
v_gene: TRBV6-6
CDR3aa: CASRPGQGATNEKLFF
CDR3nt: TGTGCCAGCAGACCAGGACAGGGGGCAACTAATGAAAAACTGTTTTTT

d_gene: NA
abundance: NA
j_gene: TRBJ1-1
v_gene: TRBV29-1
CDR3aa: CSVDPLMSGRGLNTEAFF
CDR3nt: TGCAGCGTTGACCCCCTCATGTCCGGCAGGGGCCTGAACACTGAAGCTTTCTTT

d_gene: TRBD1
abundance: NA
j_gene: TRBJ1-5
v_gene: TRBV18
CDR3aa: CASSPGTGTFSNQPQHF
CDR3nt: TGTGCCAGCTCACCCGGGACAGGGACTTTTAGCAATCAGCCCCAGCATTTT

d_gene: TRBD1
abundance: NA
j_gene: TRBJ1-1
v_gene: TRBV19
CDR3aa: CASKDQGVSTEAFF
CDR3nt: TGTGCCAGTAAGGACCAGGGGGTGAGCACTGAAGCTTTCTTT

d_gene: NA
abundance: once
j_gene: TRBJ2-2
v_gene: TRBV18
CDR3aa: CASPTGANTGELFF
CDR3nt: TGTGCCAGCCCAACAGGAGCGAACACCGGGGAGCTGTTTTTT

d_gene: TRBD1
abundance: NA
j_gene: TRBJ1-5
v_gene: TRBV27
CDR3aa: CASSLFRGNQPQHF
CDR3nt: TGTGCCAGCAGTTTATTCAGGGGGAATCAGCCCCAGCATTTT

d_gene: NA
abundance: NA
j_gene: TRBJ1-1
v_gene: TRBV6-5
CDR3aa: CASRRGGVDTEAFF
CDR3nt: TGTGCCAGCAGGCGGGGGGGGGTGGATACTGAAGCTTTCTTT

d_gene: TRBD2
abundance: NA
j_gene: TRBJ2-2
v_gene: TRBV28
CDR3aa: CASSLRGGAYTGELFF
CDR3nt: TGTGCCAGCAGTTTACGGGGAGGGGCCTACACCGGGGAGCTGTTTTTT

d_gene: TRBD2
abundance: NA
j_gene: TRBJ2-2
v_gene: TRBV2
CDR3aa: CASTLTSPNTGELFF
CDR3nt: TGTGCCAGCACTTTGACTAGCCCGAACACCGGGGAGCTGTTTTTT

d_gene: NA
abundance: NA
j_gene: TRBJ1-5
v_gene: TRBV30
CDR3aa: CAWSSGRGNQPQHF
CDR3nt: TGTGCCTGGAGTTCTGGCAGGGGCAATCAGCCCCAGCATTTT

d_gene: NA
abundance: NA
j_gene: TRBJ2-1
v_gene: TRBV28
CDR3aa: CASRRSRLANNEQFF
CDR3nt: TGTGCCAGCAGGCGGTCGAGGTTAGCGAACAATGAGCAGTTCTTC

d_gene: TRBD1
abundance: NA
j_gene: TRBJ2-3
v_gene: TRBV18
CDR3aa: CASSTGTAYTDTQYF
CDR3nt: TGTGCCAGCTCAACTGGGACAGCATACACAGATACGCAGTATTTT

d_gene: NA
abundance: once
j_gene: TRBJ1-6
v_gene: TRBV12-5
CDR3aa: CASGLIGGRNSPLHF
CDR3nt: TGTGCTAGTGGTTTGATAGGGGGTAGAAATTCACCCCTCCACTTT

d_gene: TRBD1
abundance: NA
j_gene: TRBJ2-2
v_gene: TRBV18
CDR3aa: CASSQDRANGELFF
CDR3nt: TGTGCCAGCTCTCAGGACAGGGCCAACGGGGAGCTGTTTTTT

d_gene: NA
abundance: NA
j_gene: TRBJ1-4
v_gene: TRBV19
CDR3aa: CASSTTPRGWQEKLFF
CDR3nt: TGTGCCAGTAGCACTACCCCCCGGGGGTGGCAAGAAAAACTGTTTTTT

d_gene: TRBD1
abundance: NA
j_gene: TRBJ2-7
v_gene: TRBV5-1
CDR3aa: CASSPDRVEQYF
CDR3nt: TGCGCCAGCAGCCCAGACAGGGTCGAGCAGTACTTC

d_gene: NA
abundance: NA
j_gene: TRBJ1-2
v_gene: TRBV28
CDR3aa: CASSLGGVGYTF
CDR3nt: TGTGCCAGCAGTTTGGGAGGGGTTGGCTACACCTTC

d_gene: TRBD1
abundance: NA
j_gene: TRBJ1-6
v_gene: TRBV28
CDR3aa: CASSPDRATPLHF
CDR3nt: TGTGCCAGCAGCCCGGACAGGGCAACACCCCTCCACTTT

d_gene: TRBD2
abundance: NA
j_gene: TRBJ2-1
v_gene: TRBV6-5
CDR3aa: CASSLAGSTGNEQFF
CDR3nt: TGTGCCAGCAGTTTAGCGGGATCTACGGGCAATGAGCAGTTCTTC

d_gene: NA
abundance: few
j_gene: TRBJ2-5
v_gene: TRBV29-1
CDR3aa: CSVERFSGVETQYF
CDR3nt: TGCAGCGTGGAGCGGTTTTCGGGGGTAGAGACCCAGTACTTC

d_gene: NA
abundance: NA
j_gene: TRBJ2-7
v_gene: TRBV27
CDR3aa: CASSPGIPYEQYF
CDR3nt: TGTGCCAGCAGCCCCGGTATCCCCTACGAGCAGTACTTC

d_gene: NA
abundance: NA
j_gene: TRBJ1-1
v_gene: TRBV6-5
CDR3aa: CASSYDGRGNTEAFF
CDR3nt: TGTGCCAGCAGTTACGACGGCCGGGGGAACACTGAAGCTTTCTTT

d_gene: NA
abundance: once
j_gene: TRBJ1-2
v_gene: TRBV12-3/TRBV12-4
CDR3aa: CASSVGDNYGYTF
CDR3nt: TGTGCCAGCAGTGTCGGGGATAACTATGGCTACACCTTC

d_gene: NA
abundance: once
j_gene: TRBJ2-3
v_gene: TRBV7-9
CDR3aa: CASTPQVDTQYF
CDR3nt: TGTGCCAGCACTCCACAAGTAGATACGCAGTATTTT

d_gene: NA
abundance: once
j_gene: TRBJ1-1
v_gene: TRBV28
CDR3aa: CASSPIREMNTEAFF
CDR3nt: TGTGCCAGCAGTCCGATAAGAGAGATGAACACTGAAGCTTTCTTT

d_gene: NA
abundance: NA
j_gene: TRBJ1-4
v_gene: TRBV28
CDR3aa: CASSPGLIWEKLFF
CDR3nt: TGTGCCAGCAGTCCGGGACTAATTTGGGAAAAACTGTTTTTT

d_gene: TRBD1
abundance: NA
j_gene: TRBJ1-2
v_gene: TRBV18
CDR3aa: CASSTRGQTNYGYTF
CDR3nt: TGTGCCAGCTCAACTAGGGGACAGACAAACTATGGCTACACCTTC

d_gene: TRBD1
abundance: few
j_gene: TRBJ1-1
v_gene: TRBV30
CDR3aa: CAYLRGLEAFF
CDR3nt: TGTGCCTACCTGAGGGGGCTTGAAGCTTTCTTT

d_gene: TRBD2
abundance: NA
j_gene: TRBJ2-1
v_gene: TRBV29-1
CDR3aa: CSPLLAGVGRYNEQFF
CDR3nt: TGCAGCCCCCTCTTAGCGGGAGTAGGAAGGTACAATGAGCAGTTCTTC

d_gene: TRBD1
abundance: NA
j_gene: TRBJ2-5
v_gene: TRBV6-5
CDR3aa: CASSSDRGRQETQYF
CDR3nt: TGTGCCAGCAGCTCTGACAGGGGGCGGCAAGAGACCCAGTACTTC

d_gene: TRBD1
abundance: NA
j_gene: TRBJ1-1
v_gene: TRBV15
CDR3aa: CATSRGGQTGAAEAFF
CDR3nt: TGTGCCACCAGCAGAGGCGGTCAAACAGGGGCGGCTGAAGCTTTCTTT

d_gene: TRBD2
abundance: NA
j_gene: TRBJ2-3
v_gene: TRBV2
CDR3aa: CASSVIRAGGGTDTQYF
CDR3nt: TGTGCCAGCAGTGTAATCCGTGCGGGGGGTGGCACAGATACGCAGTATTTT

d_gene: NA
abundance: NA
j_gene: TRBJ2-5
v_gene: TRBV11-2
CDR3aa: CASRGLAEGKRETQYF
CDR3nt: TGTGCCAGCAGGGGTCTGGCGGAGGGGAAGAGAGAGACCCAGTACTTC

d_gene: NA
abundance: NA
j_gene: TRBJ1-1
v_gene: TRBV28
CDR3aa: CASSQWDGGNTEAFF
CDR3nt: TGTGCCAGCAGTCAATGGGACGGGGGGAACACTGAAGCTTTCTTT

d_gene: TRBD1
abundance: NA
j_gene: TRBJ1-1
v_gene: TRBV28
CDR3aa: CASSADRGPEAFF
CDR3nt: TGTGCCAGCAGTGCGGACAGGGGGCCTGAAGCTTTCTTT

d_gene: NA
abundance: NA
j_gene: TRBJ2-1
v_gene: TRBV9
CDR3aa: CASSVREAPYNEQFF
CDR3nt: TGTGCCAGCAGCGTAAGGGAGGCCCCTTACAATGAGCAGTTCTTC

d_gene: NA
abundance: NA
j_gene: TRBJ1-5
v_gene: TRBV6-5
CDR3aa: CASRTGGYSNQPQHF
CDR3nt: TGTGCCAGCCGCACCGGGGGGTATAGCAATCAGCCCCAGCATTTT

d_gene: NA
abundance: NA
j_gene: TRBJ2-7
v_gene: TRBV6-6
CDR3aa: CASSNERTAYEQYF
CDR3nt: TGTGCCAGCAGCAATGAGCGGACCGCCTACGAGCAGTACTTC

d_gene: NA
abundance: NA
j_gene: TRBJ1-5
v_gene: TRBV2
CDR3aa: CASSEDRLRAQHF
CDR3nt: TGTGCCAGCAGTGAAGACAGGCTTAGGGCCCAGCATTTT

d_gene: NA
abundance: NA
j_gene: TRBJ2-3
v_gene: TRBV20-1
CDR3aa: CSVQGTDTQYF
CDR3nt: TGCAGTGTTCAGGGGACAGATACGCAGTATTTT

d_gene: TRBD1
abundance: NA
j_gene: TRBJ1-1
v_gene: TRBV7-9
CDR3aa: CASSPGQGAPARTEAFF
CDR3nt: TGTGCCAGCAGCCCAGGACAGGGGGCACCTGCTCGCACTGAAGCTTTCTTT

d_gene: TRBD2
abundance: NA
j_gene: TRBJ2-1
v_gene: TRBV7-9
CDR3aa: CASSPPRLAGVGEQFF
CDR3nt: TGTGCCAGCAGCCCCCCCCGACTAGCGGGAGTTGGTGAGCAGTTCTTC

d_gene: NA
abundance: NA
j_gene: TRBJ2-1
v_gene: TRBV28
CDR3aa: CASSRAWGPSSYNEQFF
CDR3nt: TGTGCCAGCAGCAGGGCTTGGGGGCCAAGCTCCTACAATGAGCAGTTCTTC

d_gene: NA
abundance: NA
j_gene: TRBJ1-6
v_gene: TRBV12-3/TRBV12-4
CDR3aa: CASSKGENSPLHF
CDR3nt: TGTGCCAGCAGCAAAGGGGAAAATTCACCCCTCCACTTT

d_gene: NA
abundance: NA
j_gene: TRBJ2-3
v_gene: TRBV24-1
CDR3aa: CATGLTGTDTQYF
CDR3nt: TGTGCCACCGGGTTGACAGGAACAGATACGCAGTATTTT

d_gene: NA
abundance: NA
j_gene: TRBJ2-1
v_gene: TRBV7-8
CDR3aa: CASSLTSSYNEQFF
CDR3nt: TGTGCCAGCAGCTTAACTAGCTCCTACAATGAGCAGTTCTTC